One and the same sample provided the 3 T cell receptor beta chains below, sequenced in a study of blood T cell repertoires in COVID-19. Profiling relied on immunoSEQ multiplex PCR, and the TCRdb table lists in-frame clones only, not all of them. The sample holds approximately 360,000 clones, 70% to 90% seen once. Input material: PBMCs or T cells enriched from blood (not recorded which). The receptors come from a woman younger than 45 with acute COVID-19.

The chain is built from TRBV6-5 and TRBJ1-5; D not certain. Trimming shortened V by 8 bases and J by 1 base, and 9 bases separated the two germline ends. This CDR3 is built from 13 residues. Germline loops: CDR1 MNHEY, CDR2 SVGAGI. This chain's CDR3 is CASGLRSNQPQHF. DNA for the CDR3: TGTGCCAGCGGTCTTCGGAGCAATCAGCCCCAGCATTTT.

The V and J genes are TRBV9 and TRBJ1-1; 7 bases are a match to TRBD1. The germline V gene has CDR1 SGDLS and CDR2 YYNGEE. With V trimmed by 4 bases and J by 0 bases, 6 bases remained unmatched. The CDR3 length is 15 residues. The CDR3 region is CASSPRTGLNTEAFF. For the CDR3, the DNA is TGTGCCAGCAGCCCACGGACAGGATTGAACACTGAAGCTTTCTTT.

This clone was seen only a few times. J is TRBJ1-5 and V is TRBV19; D might be TRBD1 (6 bases). This CDR3 has 16 amino acids. Germline V gene lookup returns CDR1 LNHDA and CDR2 SQIVND (reference sequence). V gave up 5 bases and J gave up 5 bases, with 19 bases separating them. In DNA, the CDR3 is TGTGCCAGTAGTCCCCGGGGGCGGGGGCGCGATCAGCCCCAGCATTTT. Protein: CASSPRGRGRDQPQHF.